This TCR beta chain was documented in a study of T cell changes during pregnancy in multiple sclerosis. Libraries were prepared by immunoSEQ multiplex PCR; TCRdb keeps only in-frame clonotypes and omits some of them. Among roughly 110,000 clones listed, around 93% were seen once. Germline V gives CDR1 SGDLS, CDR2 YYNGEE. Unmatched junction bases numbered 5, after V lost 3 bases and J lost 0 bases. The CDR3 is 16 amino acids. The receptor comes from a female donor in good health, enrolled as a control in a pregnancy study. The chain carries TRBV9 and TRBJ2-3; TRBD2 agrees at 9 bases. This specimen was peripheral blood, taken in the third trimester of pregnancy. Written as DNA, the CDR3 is TGTGCCAGCAGCGGCGGACTAGCGAGTAGCACAGATACGCAGTATTTT. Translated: CASSGGLASSTDTQYF. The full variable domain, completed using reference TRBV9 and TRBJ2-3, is DSGVTQTPKHLITATGQRVTLRCSPRSGDLSVYWYQQSLDQGLQFLIQYYNGEERAKGNILERFSAQQFPDLHSELNLSSLELGDSALYFCASSGGLASSTDTQYFGPGTRLTVL.